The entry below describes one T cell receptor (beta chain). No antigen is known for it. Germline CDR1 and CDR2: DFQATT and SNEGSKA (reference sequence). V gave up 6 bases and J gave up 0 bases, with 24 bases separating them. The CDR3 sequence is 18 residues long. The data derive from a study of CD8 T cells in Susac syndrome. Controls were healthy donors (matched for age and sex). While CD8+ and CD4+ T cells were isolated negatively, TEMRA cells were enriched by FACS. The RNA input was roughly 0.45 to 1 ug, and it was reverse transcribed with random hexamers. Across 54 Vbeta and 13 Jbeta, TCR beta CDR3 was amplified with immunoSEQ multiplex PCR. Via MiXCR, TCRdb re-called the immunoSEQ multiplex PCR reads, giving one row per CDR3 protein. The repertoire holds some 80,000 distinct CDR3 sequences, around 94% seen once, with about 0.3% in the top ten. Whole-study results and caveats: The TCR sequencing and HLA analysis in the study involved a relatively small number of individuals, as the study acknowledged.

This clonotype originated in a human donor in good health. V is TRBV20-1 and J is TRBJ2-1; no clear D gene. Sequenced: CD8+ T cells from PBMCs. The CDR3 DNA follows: TGCAGTGCCCGCACCTATATCACGACAAGAAGCTCCTACAATGAGCAGTTCTTC. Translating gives CSARTYITTRSSYNEQFF.